This T cell receptor (beta chain) is drawn from a study of identical twins. TCRdb reprocessed the 5' RACE reads with MiXCR, giving one entry per CDR3 protein. The sample lists 220,000 or so distinct CDR3 sequences; about 7% were seen once. The length of the CDR3 is 14 residues. In germline, CDR1 is SGHRS, CDR2 YFSETQ. V lost 1 base and J lost 1, with 8 bases in between. This clonotype was seen many times. These data are also associated with another study on yellow fever vaccine responses in identical twins.

This TCR was sampled from a woman between 18 and 30 years old in good health. The chain couples TRBV5-1 to TRBJ2-5; D remains unclear. Sequencing input: memory (CD45RO+) T cells sorted from blood. CDR3 region: CASSLFGSQETQYF. The CDR3 DNA reads as TGCGCCAGCAGCTTGTTTGGCAGCCAAGAGACCCAGTACTTC.